The 31 T cell receptor beta chains below all came from one sample that was sequenced in a study of T cell responses to AZD1222 COVID-19 vaccine. Some clones are missing from TCRdb's copy, which holds only in-frame ones; the method was immunoSEQ multiplex PCR. The table lists about 110,000 clones, roughly 90% of them singletons. Sequencing used peripheral blood, obtained on day 0 of AZD1222 vaccination. The receptor set was obtained from an adult in good health.

J is TRBJ2-1 and V is TRBV29-1; unclear D gene. This CDR3 comprises 15 residues. Trimming cost V 4 bases and J 3 bases, with 16 bases left between them. CDR1 is SQVTM and CDR2 is ANQGSEA in the germline V gene. CDR3 coding DNA: TGCAGCGTTGTACATAGGCTAAGTAACTACAATGAGCAGTTCTTC. Residues: CSVVHRLSNYNEQFF.

The rearrangement joins TRBV7-2 to TRBJ1-5, with 8 bases matching TRBD1. Unmatched junction bases numbered 4, after V lost 5 bases and J lost 1 base. The V gene's germline CDR1 is SGHTA and CDR2 FQGNSA. This CDR3 contains 15 residues. The CDR3 DNA sequence: TGTGCCAGCAGCGCCGGACAGGGAAGCAATCAGCCCCAGCATTTT. This translates into CASSAGQGSNQPQHF.

The gene calls are TRBV6-5 and TRBJ1-1; 8 bases fit TRBD1. V dropped 6 bases and J dropped 5; count of bases not matched to a gene: 11. The V gene's germline CDR1 is MNHEY and CDR2 SVGAGI. The CDR3 consists of 15 residues. DNA for the CDR3: TGTGCCAGCAGAATATATACAGGGGGTAGGACTGAAGCTTTCTTT. Translating gives CASRIYTGGRTEAFF.

The V and J genes are TRBV24-1 and TRBJ1-4, with 8 bases lining up with TRBD1. Germline-derived CDR1 and CDR2 are KGHDR and SFDVKD. V lost 3 bases to trimming and J lost 2 bases; unmatched junction nucleotides: 13. The CDR3 sequence is 19 residues long. The CDR3 region is CATSDRDRGGPGTNEKLFF. CDR3 coding DNA: TGTGCCACCAGTGATCGTGACAGGGGTGGCCCAGGGACTAATGAAAAACTGTTTTTT.

V usage is TRBV6-5 and J usage is TRBJ2-7, with D hard to call. Germline loops: CDR1 MNHEY, CDR2 SVGAGI. Trimming took 4 bases from V and 3 from J, leaving 7 bases between them. The CDR3 is made up of 12 amino acids. The CDR3 protein is CASSSTNYEQYF. The CDR3 DNA sequence: TGTGCCAGCAGTTCTACAAACTACGAGCAGTACTTC.

This chain joins TRBV6-5 and TRBJ1-2; 9 bases align to TRBD1. Germline V gene data show CDR1 as MNHEY and CDR2 as SVGAGI. There are 14 residues in the CDR3. Losses at the gene ends were 2 bases for V and 7 bases for J; bases not matched to a gene: 5. This CDR3 reads CASSYEDRGGGYTF. The CDR3 nucleotides are TGTGCCAGCAGTTACGAGGACAGGGGAGGTGGCTACACCTTC.

The gene calls are TRBV30 and TRBJ1-6; D gene uncertain. CDR1 GTSNPN and CDR2 SVGIG come from the germline V gene (reference sequence). V dropped 0 bases and J dropped 3 bases, with 6 bases sitting between them. This CDR3 region has 14 residues. The CDR3 bases are TGTGCCTGGAGTGTCGGCAACTATAATTCACCCCTCCACTTT. Its protein is CAWSVGNYNSPLHF. The full variable domain, its missing parts supplied by reference TRBV30 and TRBJ1-6, is SQTIHQWPATLVQPVGSPLSLECTVEGTSNPNLYWYRQAAGRGLQLLFYSVGIGQISSEVPQNLSASRPQDRQFILSSKKLLLSDSGFYLCAWSVGNYNSPLHFGNGTRLTVT.

This chain uses TRBV18 with TRBJ1-6; possibly TRBD1 for D (5 bases). Per the germline V gene, CDR1 is KGHSH and CDR2 is LQKENI. CDR3 size: 15 residues. Trimming pared 6 bases from V and 6 bases from J, leaving 15 bases between. The DNA of the CDR3 is TGTGCCAGCTCCGGGCAGGGAGTCTTTAATTCACCCCTCCACTTT. As protein: CASSGQGVFNSPLHF.

This clone was seen just once. The chain employs TRBV30 and TRBJ1-6; D unclear. The germline V and J ends were trimmed by 3 bases and 8 bases, with 8 bases remaining between them. The CDR3 length is 12 residues. CDR1 and CDR2 (germline): GTSNPN, SVGIG (reference sequence). The CDR3 protein is CAWRSAHSPLHF. CDR3 in DNA: TGTGCCTGGAGATCGGCCCATTCACCCCTCCACTTT.

V gene TRBV7-5 combines with J gene TRBJ1-4; the table's D call TRBD1 went unverified against the DNA. TRBV7-5 has pseudogene status. The CDR3 length is 20 residues. The CDR3 DNA reads TGTGCCAGAAGCTTAAAAGAGAGGGGGCTTGGGGTTGGTGATAATGAAAAACTGTTTTTT. Residues: CARSLKERGLGVGDNEKLFF.

This clone came up a few times. This chain joins TRBV5-4 and TRBJ2-7; 9 bases align to TRBD2. V lost 4 bases to trimming and J lost 0 bases; unmatched junction nucleotides: 8. The CDR3 has 16 amino acids. Germline CDR1 SGHNT, CDR2 YYREEE (reference sequence). CDR3 loop: CASSPGLAPSSYEQYF. The CDR3 region has the DNA TGTGCCAGCAGCCCGGGACTAGCTCCGAGCTCCTACGAGCAGTACTTC. Supplemented by reference TRBV5-4 and TRBJ2-7, the full variable domain reads ETGVTQSPTHLIKTRGQQVTLRCSSQSGHNTVSWYQQALGQGPQFIFQYYREEENGRGNFPPRFSGLQFPNYSSELNVNALELDDSALYLCASSPGLAPSSYEQYFGPGTRLTVT.

The CDR3 here is CASPSSGGAQEQFF. The CDR3 coding sequence is TGTGCCAGTCCTTCTAGCGGGGGGGCTCAAGAGCAGTTCTTC. This rearrangement joins TRBV6-4 to TRBJ2-1; the match to TRBD2 covers 12 bases. Trimming removed 9 bases from V and 10 bases from J; junction bases left unmatched: 10. Germline CDR1 reads MRHNA; CDR2 reads SNTAGT. This CDR3 comprises 14 residues.

This chain joins TRBV25-1 and TRBJ1-2; D gene uncertain. This CDR3 spans 11 amino acids. Trimming cost V 4 bases and J 4 bases, with 4 bases left between them. Per the germline V gene, CDR1 is MGHDK and CDR2 is SYGVNS. The DNA for the CDR3 is TGTGCCAGCAGTGCAGGCTATGGCTACACCTTC. Its protein is CASSAGYGYTF.

This clone was recorded once. The rearrangement links TRBV18 to TRBJ2-1, with TRBD2 identical over 12 bases. V dropped 3 bases and J dropped 5; count of bases not matched to a gene: 8. Germline loops: CDR1 KGHSH, CDR2 LQKENI. CDR3 size: 17 residues. The CDR3 sequence is CASSPPEGTSGHNEQFF. CDR3 DNA: TGTGCCAGCTCACCGCCAGAGGGGACTAGCGGGCACAATGAGCAGTTCTTC.

CDR3 protein: CASSEAWRGYTF. DNA of the CDR3: TGTGCCAGCAGTGAAGCTTGGAGAGGCTACACCTTC. The V gene is TRBV6-1, the J gene TRBJ1-2, with D unclear. The ends were cut back, 0 bases at V and 8 bases at J, with 7 bases in the middle. The germline CDR1 and CDR2 sequences are MNHNS and SASEGT. This CDR3 is 12 amino acids long.

The CDR3 sequence is CASSLGGQGSYNEQFF. CDR3 DNA sequence: TGTGCCAGCAGCTTGGGGGGGCAGGGTTCATACAATGAGCAGTTCTTC. The V and J genes are TRBV5-4 and TRBJ2-1, with a possible D match to TRBD1 (6 bases). This CDR3 is built from 16 residues. V lost 0 bases and J lost 4, with 14 bases in between. Germline V gene lookup returns CDR1 SGHNT and CDR2 YYREEE (reference sequence).

The chain combines TRBV7-9 with TRBJ1-5; D unclear. This CDR3 has 19 amino acids. The V end lost 5 bases, the J end lost 2 bases, and 25 bases lay between the germline ends. Per germline, CDR1 SEHNR and CDR2 FQNEAQ (reference sequence). CDR3 DNA: TGTGCCAGCAGCATACCCAACGCGCCCGACGCTGATGGCAATCAGCCCCAGCATTTT. This encodes CASSIPNAPDADGNQPQHF.

The V and J genes are TRBV29-1 and TRBJ2-4; tentatively, D is TRBD1 or TRBD2 (5 bases each). This CDR3 spans 10 amino acids. V shed 7 bases and J shed 8 bases, with 9 bases lying between them. Germline CDR1 is SQVTM and CDR2 is ANQGSEA. The CDR3 here is CSAGADIQYF. The CDR3 DNA is TGCAGCGCCGGGGCGGACATTCAGTACTTC.

The chain carries TRBV21-1 and TRBJ2-3. TRBV21-1 is reported as a pseudogene. The CDR3 extends over 16 amino acids. DNA for the CDR3: TGTGCCAGCAGCAATCCGGTGGGGGGCTTCACAGATACGCAGTATTTT. This gives the protein CASSNPVGGFTDTQYF.

V is TRBV11-2 and J is TRBJ2-4, with 7 bases lining up with TRBD2. The CDR3 spans 15 residues. V was clipped by 5 bases and J by 7 bases; unmatched bases: 11. In germline, CDR1 is SGHAT, CDR2 FQNNGV. The CDR3 DNA follows: TGTGCCAGCAGCCCCGCGGGTAGCGGGTGGAACATTCAGTACTTC. This sequence encodes CASSPAGSGWNIQYF. Variable domain in full (rest from reference TRBV11-2 and TRBJ2-4): EAGVAQSPRYKIIEKRQSVAFWCNPISGHATLYWYQQILGQGPKLLIQFQNNGVVDDSQLPKDRFSAERLKGVDSTLKIQPAKLEDSAVYLCASSPAGSGWNIQYFGAGTRLSVL.

The rearrangement uses TRBV9 and TRBJ2-1; 10 nucleotides align to TRBD1. The length of the CDR3 is 16 residues. Per germline, CDR1 SGDLS and CDR2 YYNGEE. V was clipped by 4 bases and J by 4 bases; unmatched bases: 8. CDR3 loop: CASSSWTGGLYNEQFF. The CDR3 DNA reads as TGTGCCAGCAGCTCCTGGACAGGGGGGCTTTACAATGAGCAGTTCTTC. The variable domain in full, with the rest retrieved from reference TRBV9 and TRBJ2-1, is DSGVTQTPKHLITATGQRVTLRCSPRSGDLSVYWYQQSLDQGLQFLIQYYNGEERAKGNILERFSAQQFPDLHSELNLSSLELGDSALYFCASSSWTGGLYNEQFFGPGTRLTVL.

V and J are TRBV4-3 and TRBJ2-7; 7 bases are a match to TRBD1. Germline V gene data show CDR1 as LGHNA and CDR2 as YSLEER. The junction had 6 bases not matched to a gene; V was cut back by 3 bases and J by 4 bases. The CDR3 is 14 residues long. CDR3 amino acids: CASSHGQDLYEQYF. CDR3 sequence (DNA): TGCGCCAGCAGCCACGGACAGGACCTGTACGAGCAGTACTTC.

V usage is TRBV7-9 and J usage is TRBJ1-5; D might be TRBD1 (6 bases). Trimming shortened V by 6 bases and J by 6 bases, and 18 bases separated the two germline ends. This CDR3 has 15 residues. CDR1 is SEHNR, CDR2 FQNEAQ, per germline (reference sequence). In DNA form, the CDR3 reads TGTGCCAGCAGTTTGGGTAGGGGGGCTGGTCAGCCCCAGCATTTT. This codes for CASSLGRGAGQPQHF.

This clone was detected only once. Other DNA sequences from this sample encode an identical CDR3 as well. Written as DNA, the CDR3 is TGTGCCAGCAGCCAAGAAGACAGGAACACTGAAGCTTTCTTT. Amino acid sequence: CASSQEDRNTEAFF. The chain recombines TRBV3-1 (or the pseudogene TRBV3-2) with TRBJ1-1; tentatively, D is TRBD1 (5 bases). The CDR3 runs 14 residues. V was clipped by 0 bases and J by 1 base, with 6 bases between them. Germline CDR1 is LGHDT and CDR2 is YNNKEL (reference sequence).

This CDR3 reads CASSFDGTRNTEAFF. The CDR3 DNA reads TGCGCCAGCAGCTTCGATGGGACTCGGAACACTGAAGCTTTCTTT. The chain couples TRBV5-1 to TRBJ1-1; D perhaps matches TRBD1 (5 bases). The CDR3 loop spans 15 amino acids. The germline CDR1 and CDR2 sequences are SGHRS and YFSETQ. V was cut by 2 bases and J by 1 base, with 12 bases left in between.

The chain is built from TRBV7-8 and TRBJ2-3, with D possibly TRBD2 on 5 matching bases. This CDR3 is 16 amino acids long. V lost 0 bases and J 1 base, leaving 11 bases between the germline ends. Germline loops: CDR1 SGHVS, CDR2 FQNEAQ. The CDR3 nucleotides are TGTGCCAGCAGCTTAGCCGCCCTAGCCGGCACAGATACGCAGTATTTT. Its protein is CASSLAALAGTDTQYF.

This chain links TRBV27 with TRBJ2-4, with 9 bases lining up with TRBD1. The J segment lost 9 bases and the V segment lost 3 bases, leaving 9 bases of the junction unmatched. Germline V lookup: CDR1 MNHEY, CDR2 SMNVEV (reference sequence). This CDR3 spans 15 amino acids. Here the CDR3 reads CASSFQTGQGLIQYF. For the CDR3, the DNA is TGTGCCAGCAGTTTTCAAACGGGACAGGGACTCATTCAGTACTTC.

This clone was detected once. The chain carries TRBV7-9 and TRBJ2-7, with D perhaps assigned TRBD1 or TRBD2 (5 bases each). V lost 5 bases to trimming and J lost 3 bases, with 14 bases between them. Germline lookup yields CDR1 SEHNR and CDR2 FQNEAQ (reference sequence). The length of the CDR3 is 14 residues. The CDR3 here is CASSPGTGIYEQYF. The CDR3, as DNA: TGTGCCAGCAGCCCAGGGACGGGTATCTACGAGCAGTACTTC. The full variable domain, completed using reference TRBV7-9 and TRBJ2-7, is DTGVSQNPRHKITKRGQNVTFRCDPISEHNRLYWYRQTLGQGPEFLTYFQNEAQLEKSRLLSDRFSAERPKGSFSTLEIQRTEQGDSAMYLCASSPGTGIYEQYFGPGTRLTVT.

The chain combines TRBV6-5 with TRBJ2-5, with 9 bases matching TRBD1. The CDR3 runs to 14 residues. Germline CDR1 and CDR2: MNHEY and SVGAGI. Unmatched junction bases numbered 7, after V lost 5 bases and J lost 6 bases. The CDR3 protein is CASSRTGVEQTQYF. CDR3 DNA sequence: TGTGCCAGCAGTCGGACAGGGGTTGAGCAGACCCAGTACTTC.

The CDR3 region has the DNA TGTGCCAGCAGTTTATCGCGGAACACTGAAGCTTTCTTT. Translated, it gives CASSLSRNTEAFF. The chain uses TRBV27 and TRBJ1-1; D ambiguous. CDR1 and CDR2 (germline): MNHEY, SMNVEV (reference sequence). CDR3 length equals 13 residues. The V gene lost 0 bases and the J gene lost 1 base, with 3 bases spanning the gap.

The chain uses TRBV11-3 and TRBJ2-4; D is tentatively TRBD1 or TRBD2 (5 bases each). V was cut by 1 base and J by 0 bases, with 10 bases left in between. CDR1 and CDR2 from the germline V gene are SGHNT and YENEEA. This CDR3 has 16 residues. CDR3 nucleotide sequence: TGTGCCAGCAGCTTAGGGGGGTCAATAGCCAAAAACATTCAGTACTTC. Its protein product is CASSLGGSIAKNIQYF.